This TCR beta chain was sequenced during a study of T cell responses to AZD1222 COVID-19 vaccine. Germline CDR1 is LGHDT and CDR2 is YNNKEL (reference sequence). The CDR3 has 13 residues. Trimming took off 6 bases at V and 0 bases at J, with 5 bases between the two ends. This clone was picked up a small number of times. What it recognizes is unknown. Study-level results: Elevations in Spike-specific TCR breadth and depth followed administration of two AZD1222 doses. Baseline seropositivity occurred in only a handful of AZD1222 recipients. Repertoires were obtained only post-peak T cell response.

Sequenced by immunoSEQ multiplex PCR; TCRdb stores in-frame clones only, minus some. The sample shows approximately 120,000 clones, around 87% of them seen only once. Source: peripheral blood, taken on day 0 of AZD1222 vaccination. The rearrangement joins TRBV3-1 (or the pseudogene TRBV3-2) to TRBJ2-2; D ambiguous. The source of this sequence is an adult in good health. CDR3 sequence reads: CASRVANTGELFF. The CDR3 nucleotides read TGTGCCAGCAGGGTCGCGAACACCGGGGAGCTGTTTTTT.